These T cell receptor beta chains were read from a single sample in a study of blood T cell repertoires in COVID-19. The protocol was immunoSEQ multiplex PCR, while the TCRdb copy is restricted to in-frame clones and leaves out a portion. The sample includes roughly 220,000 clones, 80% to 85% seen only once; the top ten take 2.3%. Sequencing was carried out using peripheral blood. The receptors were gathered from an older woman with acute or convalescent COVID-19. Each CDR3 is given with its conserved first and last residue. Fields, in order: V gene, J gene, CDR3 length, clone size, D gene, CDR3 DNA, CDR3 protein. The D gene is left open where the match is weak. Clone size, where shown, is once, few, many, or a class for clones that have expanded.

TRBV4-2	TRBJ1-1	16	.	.	TGTGCCAGCAGCCAATCAACAGGGCCCCCTAACACTGAAGCTTTCTTT	CASSQSTGPPNTEAFF
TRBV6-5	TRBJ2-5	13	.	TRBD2	TGTGCCAGCGAATTAGCGGGGGTGGAGACCCAGTACTTC	CASELAGVETQYF
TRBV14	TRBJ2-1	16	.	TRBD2	TGTGCCAGCAGCCGACTAGCGGGCAAAGGCCACAATGAGCAGTTCTTC	CASSRLAGKGHNEQFF
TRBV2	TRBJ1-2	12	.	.	TGTGCCAGCAGGGCCGGGGGAGATGGCTACACCTTC	CASRAGGDGYTF
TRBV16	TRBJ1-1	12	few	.	TGTGCCAGCAGCCAGGGAGGAGGTGAAGCTTTCTTT	CASSQGGGEAFF
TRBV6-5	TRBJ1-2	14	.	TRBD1	TGTGCCAGCAGCGGGTCACAGGGGGCGAATGGCTACACCTTC	CASSGSQGANGYTF
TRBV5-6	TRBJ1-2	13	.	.	TGTGCCAGCAGCTCCGGTATCTCCTATGGCTACACCTTC	CASSSGISYGYTF
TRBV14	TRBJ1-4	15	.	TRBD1	TGTGCCAGCAGCCATTTGGGACAGGGGAATGAAAAACTGTTTTTT	CASSHLGQGNEKLFF
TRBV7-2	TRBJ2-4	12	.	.	TGTGCCAGCAGCCCGCCGGGGAACATTCAGTACTTC	CASSPPGNIQYF
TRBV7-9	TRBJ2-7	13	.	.	TGTGCCAGCAGGAAGGGACAAAACTACGAGCAGTACTTC	CASRKGQNYEQYF
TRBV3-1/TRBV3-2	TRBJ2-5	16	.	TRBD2	TGTGCCAGCAGCTCCCCGACTAGCGGGGGACAAGAGACCCAGTACTTC	CASSSPTSGGQETQYF
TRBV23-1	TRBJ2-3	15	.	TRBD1	TGCGCCAGCAGTTTCCTCGACAGGGGCTCGCATACGCAGTATTTT	CASSFLDRGSHTQYF
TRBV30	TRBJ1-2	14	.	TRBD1	TGTGCCGGCCGCACAGGGGGGCTGTACTATGGCTACACCTTC	CAGRTGGLYYGYTF
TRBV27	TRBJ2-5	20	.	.	TGTGCCAGCATGAAAGGAACCCCCGTTAAGGGGAGGCAGTCTCAAGAGACCCAGTACTTC	CASMKGTPVKGRQSQETQYF
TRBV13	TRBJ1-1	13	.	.	TGTGCCAGCAGGCAAGGAGGGGCCACTGAAGCTTTCTTT	CASRQGGATEAFF
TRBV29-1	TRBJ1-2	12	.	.	TGCAGCGCCGGAGACCCGGGGTATGGCTACACCTTC	CSAGDPGYGYTF
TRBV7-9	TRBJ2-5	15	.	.	TGTGCCAGCAGCTTGTCGTGGGGCCAGCAAGAGACCCAGTACTTC	CASSLSWGQQETQYF
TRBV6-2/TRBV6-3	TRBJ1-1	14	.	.	TGTGCCAGCACCCCGCGGGCAGGAAACACTGAAGCTTTCTTT	CASTPRAGNTEAFF
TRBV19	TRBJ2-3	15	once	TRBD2	TGTGCCAGTAGTATACGAGCGGGGAGCACAGATACGCAGTATTTT	CASSIRAGSTDTQYF
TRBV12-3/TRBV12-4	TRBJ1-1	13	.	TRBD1	TGTGCCAGCAGTTTCGGCAGGGGGACTGAAGCTTTCTTT	CASSFGRGTEAFF
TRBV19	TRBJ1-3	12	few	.	TGTGCCAGTAGTACAGCGGGAAACACCATATATTTT	CASSTAGNTIYF
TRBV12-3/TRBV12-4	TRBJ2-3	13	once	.	TGTGCCAGCAGCCAGGGTAGCACAGATACGCAGTATTTT	CASSQGSTDTQYF
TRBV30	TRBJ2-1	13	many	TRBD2	TGTGCCTGGGCTAGCGGGGGCCTCGTTGAGCAGTTCTTC	CAWASGGLVEQFF
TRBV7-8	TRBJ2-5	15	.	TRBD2	TGTGCCAGCAGCCTAGCGGGGGGGCTCAGAGAGACCCAGTACTTC	CASSLAGGLRETQYF
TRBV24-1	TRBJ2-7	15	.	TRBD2	TGTGCCACCGTAATAGCGGGGTTAGACTACTACGAGCAGTACTTC	CATVIAGLDYYEQYF
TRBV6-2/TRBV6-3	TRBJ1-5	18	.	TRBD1	TGTGCCAGCAGTGGCGACAGGGCAGGGTTTGATGGTAATCAGCCCCAGCATTTT	CASSGDRAGFDGNQPQHF
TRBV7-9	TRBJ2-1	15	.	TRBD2	TGTGCCAGCAGCTTGTCAGCGGGGGGGCCGAATGAGCAGTTCTTC	CASSLSAGGPNEQFF
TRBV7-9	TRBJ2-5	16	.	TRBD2	TGTGCCAGCAGTACTGGACTAGCGGGGGTTGCAGAGACCCAGTACTTC	CASSTGLAGVAETQYF
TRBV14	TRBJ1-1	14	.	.	TGTGCCAGCAGCTTCGGCTCCCCGGGGTCTGAAGCTTTCTTT	CASSFGSPGSEAFF